The clone carrying this T cell receptor beta chain turned up a few times. The sample is drawn from a study of blood T cell repertoires in COVID-19. In the source study's methods: Estimates of nucleated cell counts were drawn from the amplification of reference gene primers. Clones were sequenced by immunoSEQ multiplex PCR, and TCRdb holds only the in-frame ones, with some missing. V and J calls and clone size are given by that table; D and trimming were obtained from the DNA. The sample lists 180,000 or so clones; roughly 80% were seen once. Germline V gene sequence: CDR1 MNHNS, CDR2 SASEGT. V shed 2 bases, J shed 5 bases, and the junction held 12 bases outside the gene matches. The CDR3 runs 18 residues. This study enrolled people aged roughly 18 to 89 from around 25 US geographic areas. Self-reported history from a screening survey and questionnaire set each donor's cohort. Resolution of symptoms, clearance, or two negative PCRs was present in recovered Cohort 3 donors.

The sample comprised PBMCs or T cells enriched from blood (not recorded which). V and J are TRBV6-1 and TRBJ1-6; TRBD1 matches at 7 bases. The receptor was derived from a man aged 50-59 years who had recovered from COVID-19. CDR3 sequence (DNA): TGTGCCAGCAGTGAAAGGGCAGGGGGTAATGACGATAATTCACCCCTCCACTTT. Its translation: CASSERAGGNDDNSPLHF.